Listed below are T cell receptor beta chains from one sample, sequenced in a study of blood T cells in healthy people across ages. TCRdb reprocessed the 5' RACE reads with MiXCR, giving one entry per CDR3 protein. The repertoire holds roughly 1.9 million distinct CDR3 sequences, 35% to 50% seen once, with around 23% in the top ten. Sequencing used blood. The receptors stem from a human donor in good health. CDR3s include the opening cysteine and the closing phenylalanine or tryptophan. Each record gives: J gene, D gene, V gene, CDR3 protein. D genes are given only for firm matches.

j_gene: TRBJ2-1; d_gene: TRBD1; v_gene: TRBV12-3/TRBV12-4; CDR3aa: CASSLRAPGQGYNEQFF
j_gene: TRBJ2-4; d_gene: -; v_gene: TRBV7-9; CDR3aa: CASSLAGLIWEQYF
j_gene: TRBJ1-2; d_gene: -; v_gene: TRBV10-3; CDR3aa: CAISESIPRSDGYTF
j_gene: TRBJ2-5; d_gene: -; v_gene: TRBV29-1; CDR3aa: CSVEPLETQYF
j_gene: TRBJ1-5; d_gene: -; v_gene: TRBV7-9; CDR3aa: CASSLVGGDSPRPQHF
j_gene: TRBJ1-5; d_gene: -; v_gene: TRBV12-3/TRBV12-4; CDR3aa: CASSFSDYGNQPQHF
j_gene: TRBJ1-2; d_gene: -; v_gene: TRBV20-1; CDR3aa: CSAISLIANYGYTF
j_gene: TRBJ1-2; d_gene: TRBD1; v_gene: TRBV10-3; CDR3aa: CAISESQGPYYGYTF
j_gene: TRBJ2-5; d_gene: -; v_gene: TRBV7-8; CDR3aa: CASSGQTQETQYF
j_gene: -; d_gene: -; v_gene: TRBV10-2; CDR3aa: CASSELRPWETQYF
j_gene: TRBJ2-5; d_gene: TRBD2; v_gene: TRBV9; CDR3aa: CASSVSAGGYEETQYF
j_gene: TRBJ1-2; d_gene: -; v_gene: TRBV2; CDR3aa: CASNSGVGYGYTF
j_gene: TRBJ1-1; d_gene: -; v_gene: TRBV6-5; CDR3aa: CASSDPGLNTEAFF
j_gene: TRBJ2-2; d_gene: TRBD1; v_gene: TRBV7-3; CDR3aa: CASSPGQGIGELFF
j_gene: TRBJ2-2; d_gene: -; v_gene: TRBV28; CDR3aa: CASSPQLTGELFF
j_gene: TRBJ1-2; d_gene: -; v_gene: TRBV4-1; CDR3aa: CASTVAGGRSHYTF
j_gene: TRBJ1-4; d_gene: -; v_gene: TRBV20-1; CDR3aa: CSARGTQGEVKLFF
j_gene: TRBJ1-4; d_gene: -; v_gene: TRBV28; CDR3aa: CASSLQGSGDEKLFF
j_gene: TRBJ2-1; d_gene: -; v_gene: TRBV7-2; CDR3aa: CASSIAPSGSREQFF
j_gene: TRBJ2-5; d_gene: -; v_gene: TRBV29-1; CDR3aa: CSVSTRTRQETQYF
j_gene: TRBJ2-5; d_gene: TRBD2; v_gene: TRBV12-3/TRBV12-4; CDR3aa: CASSRLAGGETQYF
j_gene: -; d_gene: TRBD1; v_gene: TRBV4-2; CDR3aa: CASSRRDRAPEQYF
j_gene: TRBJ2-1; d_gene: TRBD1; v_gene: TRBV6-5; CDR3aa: CASSYTPGQGRNNEQFF
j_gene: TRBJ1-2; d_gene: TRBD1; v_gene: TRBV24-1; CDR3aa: CATSDSTGGHGYTF
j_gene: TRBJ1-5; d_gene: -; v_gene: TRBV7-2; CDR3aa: CASSPQGSLSQPQHF
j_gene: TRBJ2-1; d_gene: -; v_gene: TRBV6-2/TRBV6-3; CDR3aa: CAIYSLSKDNEQFF
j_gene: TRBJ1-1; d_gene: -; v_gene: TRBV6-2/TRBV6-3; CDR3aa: CASSSLKISVRGTEAFF
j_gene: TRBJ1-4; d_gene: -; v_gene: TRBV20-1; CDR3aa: CSASSGAPNEKLFF
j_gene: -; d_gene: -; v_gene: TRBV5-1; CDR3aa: CASSFRQGGEETQYF
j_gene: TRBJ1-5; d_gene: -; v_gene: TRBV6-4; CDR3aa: CASSEDWNQPQHF
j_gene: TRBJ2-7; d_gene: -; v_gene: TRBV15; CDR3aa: CATSRESITEQYF
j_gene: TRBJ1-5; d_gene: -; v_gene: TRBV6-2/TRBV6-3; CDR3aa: CASNLSGFNQPQHF
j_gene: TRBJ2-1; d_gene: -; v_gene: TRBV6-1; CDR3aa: CASSEYRLSCNEQFF
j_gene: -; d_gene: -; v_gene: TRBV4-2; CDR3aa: CASSQDFKLPYEQYF
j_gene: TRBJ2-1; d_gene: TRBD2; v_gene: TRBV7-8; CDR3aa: CASSPPGLVANEQFF
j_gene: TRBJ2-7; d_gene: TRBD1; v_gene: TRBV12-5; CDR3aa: CASARGQGLSYEQYF
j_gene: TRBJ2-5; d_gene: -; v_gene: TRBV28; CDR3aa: CASITRTQEIQETQYF
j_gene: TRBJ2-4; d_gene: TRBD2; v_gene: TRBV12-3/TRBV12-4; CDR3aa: CASSFLASGVVYF